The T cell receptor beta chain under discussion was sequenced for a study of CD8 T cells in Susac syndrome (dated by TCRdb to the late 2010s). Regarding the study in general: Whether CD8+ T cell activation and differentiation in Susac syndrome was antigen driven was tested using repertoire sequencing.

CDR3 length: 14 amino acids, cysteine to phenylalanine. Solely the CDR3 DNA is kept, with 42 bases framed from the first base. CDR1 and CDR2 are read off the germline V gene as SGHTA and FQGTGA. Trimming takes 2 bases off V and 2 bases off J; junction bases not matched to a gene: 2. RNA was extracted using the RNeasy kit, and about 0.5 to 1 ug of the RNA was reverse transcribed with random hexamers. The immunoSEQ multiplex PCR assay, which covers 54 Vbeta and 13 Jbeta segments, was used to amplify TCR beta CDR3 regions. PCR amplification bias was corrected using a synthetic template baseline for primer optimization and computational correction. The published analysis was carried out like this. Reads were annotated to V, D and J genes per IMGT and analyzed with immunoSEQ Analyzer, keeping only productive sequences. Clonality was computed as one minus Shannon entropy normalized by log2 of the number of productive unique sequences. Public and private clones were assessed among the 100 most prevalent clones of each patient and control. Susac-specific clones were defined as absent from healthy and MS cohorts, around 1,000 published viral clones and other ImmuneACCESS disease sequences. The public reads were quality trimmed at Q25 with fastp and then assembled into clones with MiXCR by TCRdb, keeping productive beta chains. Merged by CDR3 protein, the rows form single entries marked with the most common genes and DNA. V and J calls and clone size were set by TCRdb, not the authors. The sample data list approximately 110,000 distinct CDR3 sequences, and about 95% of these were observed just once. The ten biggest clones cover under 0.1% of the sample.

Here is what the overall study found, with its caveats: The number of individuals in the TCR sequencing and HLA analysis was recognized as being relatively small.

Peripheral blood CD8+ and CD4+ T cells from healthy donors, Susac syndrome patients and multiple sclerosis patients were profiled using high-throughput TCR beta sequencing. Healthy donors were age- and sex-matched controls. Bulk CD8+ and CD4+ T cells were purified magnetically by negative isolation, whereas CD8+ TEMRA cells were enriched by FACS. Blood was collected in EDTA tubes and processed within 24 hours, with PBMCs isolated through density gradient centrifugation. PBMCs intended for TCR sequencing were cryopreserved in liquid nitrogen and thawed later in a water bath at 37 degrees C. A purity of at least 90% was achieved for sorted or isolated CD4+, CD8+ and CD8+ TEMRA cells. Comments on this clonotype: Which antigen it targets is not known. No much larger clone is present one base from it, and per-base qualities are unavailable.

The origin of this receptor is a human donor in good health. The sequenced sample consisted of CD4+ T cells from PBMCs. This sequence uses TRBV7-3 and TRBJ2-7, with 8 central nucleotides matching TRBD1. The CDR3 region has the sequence CASSLGTGTYEQYF. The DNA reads TGTGCCAGCAGCTTAGGGACAGGTACCTACGAGCAGTACTTC.